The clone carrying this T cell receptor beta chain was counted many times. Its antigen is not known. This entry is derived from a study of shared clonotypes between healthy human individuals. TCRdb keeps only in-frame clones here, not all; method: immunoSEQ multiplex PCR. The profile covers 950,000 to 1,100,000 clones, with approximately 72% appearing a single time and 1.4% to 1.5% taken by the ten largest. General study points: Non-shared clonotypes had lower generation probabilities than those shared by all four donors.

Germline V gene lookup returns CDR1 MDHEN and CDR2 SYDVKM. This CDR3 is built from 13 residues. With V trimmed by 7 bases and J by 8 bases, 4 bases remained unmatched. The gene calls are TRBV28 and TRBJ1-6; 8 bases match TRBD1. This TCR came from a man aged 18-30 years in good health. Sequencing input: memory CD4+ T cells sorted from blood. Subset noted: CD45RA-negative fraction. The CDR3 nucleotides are TGTGCCAGCATCAGGACAGGGTATTCACCCCTCCACTTT. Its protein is CASIRTGYSPLHF.